Each of the 30 T cell receptor beta chains below was sequenced from the same sample in a study of shared clonotypes between healthy human individuals. Generated by immunoSEQ multiplex PCR, the TCRdb table keeps only in-frame clones and is missing some. The sample records about 2 million clones, approximately 95% being singletons. CD8 cells classed as naive were CD45RO-negative and positively selected for CCR7, excluding terminally differentiated effector memory CD45RA+ cells. Material for sequencing was naive CD8+ T cells sorted from blood. The source is a man aged 18 to 29 in good health.

This clone was recorded once. The J gene is TRBJ1-2, the V gene TRBV9; TRBD1 might be the D (5 bases). V lost 6 bases and J 7 bases, leaving 16 bases between the germline ends. CDR3 size: 13 residues. Germline values: CDR1 SGDLS, CDR2 YYNGEE. CDR3 amino acids: CASTPDTGVGYTF. Here the CDR3 DNA reads TGTGCCAGCACCCCCGACACGGGGGTTGGCTACACCTTC.

The chain is built from TRBV5-4 and TRBJ1-2; 11 bases are shared with TRBD1. The V gene's germline CDR1 is SGHNT and CDR2 YYREEE (reference sequence). The CDR3 runs 15 residues. After removal of 1 base from V and 10 bases from J, the junction contained 9 bases not matched to a gene. CDR3 loop: CASSLSLGTGGYYTF. The DNA of the CDR3 is TGTGCCAGCAGCTTGTCCCTAGGGACAGGGGGTTACTACACCTTC.

Comments on this clone: Other DNA sequences within the sample encode an identical CDR3. The chain links TRBV25-1 to TRBJ2-3; no clear D gene. Germline CDR1 is MGHDK and CDR2 is SYGVNS. V was shortened by 1 base and J by 0 bases, with 5 bases between the two germline ends. The CDR3 is made up of 14 amino acids. CDR3 nucleotides: TGTGCCAGCAGTGAATTTGGGAGCACAGATACGCAGTATTTT. It specifies CASSEFGSTDTQYF.

The V call is TRBV2, the J call TRBJ2-1, with D perhaps matching TRBD2 (7 bases). This CDR3 is built from 16 residues. Trimming left V 6 bases short and J 3 bases short, with 18 bases between. Per germline, CDR1 SNHLY and CDR2 FYNNEI. Here the CDR3 reads CASRAGEGGYYNEQFF. CDR3 in DNA: TGTGCCAGCAGGGCGGGGGAAGGGGGTTACTACAATGAGCAGTTCTTC.

The V call is TRBV11-2, the J call TRBJ1-3; TRBD1 might be the D (6 bases). This CDR3 has 16 amino acids. Germline CDR1 and CDR2: SGHAT and FQNNGV. The V end was cut by 1 base, the J end by 0 bases, with 10 bases between. CDR3 protein: CASSLAGAGSGNTIYF. The CDR3 DNA sequence: TGTGCCAGCAGCTTAGCAGGGGCAGGCTCTGGAAACACCATATATTTT.

This clone showed up just a few times. The rearrangement uses TRBV28 and TRBJ2-2; D is uncertain. CDR3 length: 14 residues. Germline CDR1 reads MDHEN; CDR2 reads SYDVKM. The V gene lost 3 bases and the J gene lost 5 bases, with 10 bases spanning the gap. The CDR3 DNA reads as TGTGCCAGCAGTTTTTATCAGGCTACCGGGGAGCTGTTTTTT. Translating it yields CASSFYQATGELFF.

This chain links TRBV7-9 with TRBJ1-1, with no clear D. CDR3 size: 12 residues. Trimming removed 5 bases at V and 7 bases at J, with 11 bases between. CDR1 and CDR2 from the germline V gene are SEHNR and FQNEAQ (reference sequence). This CDR3 is CASSLIALEAFF. The CDR3 DNA follows: TGTGCCAGCAGCCTGATTGCCCTTGAAGCTTTCTTT. Full variable domain (remainder filled in from reference TRBV7-9 and TRBJ1-1): DTGVSQNPRHKITKRGQNVTFRCDPISEHNRLYWYRQTLGQGPEFLTYFQNEAQLEKSRLLSDRFSAERPKGSFSTLEIQRTEQGDSAMYLCASSLIALEAFFGQGTRLTVV.

The J gene is TRBJ1-1, the V gene TRBV2; 7 bases align to TRBD1. CDR3 length equals 15 residues. V was pared by 4 bases and J by 3 bases, with 8 bases of the junction left unmatched. Germline CDR1 reads SNHLY; CDR2 reads FYNNEI. The CDR3 here is CASSAQGVFDTEAFF. CDR3 sequence (DNA): TGTGCCAGCAGTGCTCAGGGGGTCTTCGACACTGAAGCTTTCTTT.

The J gene is TRBJ2-7, the V gene TRBV4-1, with D possibly TRBD2 on 5 matching bases. V shed 1 base and J shed 6 bases, with 10 bases lying between them. Germline values: CDR1 MGHRA, CDR2 YSYEKL. This CDR3 contains 13 residues. The CDR3 reads CASSQVGVPEQYF. For the CDR3, the DNA is TGCGCCAGCAGCCAAGTCGGGGTCCCCGAGCAGTACTTC.

The chain has TRBV5-3 and TRBJ1-2; D unclear. TRBV5-3 is marked as an open reading frame, function uncertain. The CDR3 is made up of 17 amino acids. Trimming shortened V by 1 base and J by 5 bases, and 21 bases separated the two germline ends. CDR3 coding DNA: TGTGCCAGAAGCTTGTGGGCCGCAGAAGTAACGGTTTATGGCTACACCTTC. Protein sequence: CARSLWAAEVTVYGYTF.

The chain has TRBV27 and TRBJ2-7; tentatively, D is TRBD1 or TRBD2 (6 bases each). The CDR3 length is 15 residues. Germline loops: CDR1 MNHEY, CDR2 SMNVEV (reference sequence). The V end was cut by 6 bases, the J end by 3 bases, with 18 bases between. In DNA, the CDR3 is TGTGCCAGCAGGGAGAGGGGGGCGCCCCGCTACGAGCAGTACTTC. Translating gives CASRERGAPRYEQYF.

The chain uses TRBV5-6 and TRBJ1-1; TRBD1 might be the D (6 bases). The CDR3 spans 14 residues. The germline V gene encodes CDR1 SGHDT and CDR2 YYEEEE. Deletions cut 4 bases from V and 7 bases from J, with 17 bases between. CDR3 DNA sequence: TGTGCCAGCAGCCCCTGGGGGGGCGGCATTGAAGCTTTCTTT. This encodes CASSPWGGGIEAFF.

The CDR3 loop is CASSEEPQGSAQETQYF. Here the CDR3 DNA reads TGTGCCAGCAGTGAGGAGCCACAGGGGAGTGCACAAGAGACCCAGTACTTC. The chain carries TRBV6-1 and TRBJ2-5, with TRBD1 identical over 7 bases. This CDR3 spans 17 amino acids. Per germline, CDR1 MNHNS and CDR2 SASEGT. Trimming took 3 bases from V and 2 from J; bases not matched to a gene: 12.

The chain has TRBV18 and TRBJ1-6; a possible D gene is TRBD1 (6 bases). The CDR3 spans 16 residues. Germline V gene data show CDR1 as KGHSH and CDR2 as LQKENI. Trimming removed 3 bases from V and 7 bases from J, with 16 bases in between. The CDR3 sequence is CASSPYRTEGNSPLHF. The CDR3 DNA follows: TGTGCCAGCTCACCCTACCGGACAGAGGGGAATTCACCCCTCCACTTT.

The CDR3 spells CAGGRGGGNEQFF. Written as DNA, the CDR3 is TGTGCCGGCGGGCGAGGGGGCGGAAATGAGCAGTTCTTC. This sequence joins TRBV2 and TRBJ2-1; 7 bases match TRBD1. J was trimmed by 7 bases and V by 11 bases; bases with no gene match: 11. This CDR3 has 13 amino acids. Germline CDR1 reads SNHLY; CDR2 reads FYNNEI.

The chain employs TRBV7-9 and TRBJ1-2, with D hard to call. Germline V CDR1 and CDR2: SEHNR, FQNEAQ (reference sequence). V lost 6 bases and J lost 4, with 21 bases in between. CDR3 length equals 16 residues. In nucleotides, the CDR3 is TGTGCCAGCAGTATAGAGGGCCGGTCAGAAAGCTATGGCTACACCTTC. Amino acids: CASSIEGRSESYGYTF.

As concerns this clone: The same CDR3 can be traced to other DNA sequences in this sample. The genes are TRBV30 and TRBJ1-1; 7 bases match TRBD1. V shed 1 base and J 0 bases; nucleotides not matched to a gene: 2. CDR1 is GTSNPN and CDR2 is SVGIG in the germline V gene (reference sequence). This CDR3 is built from 14 residues. Here the CDR3 DNA reads TGTGCCTGGAGTGCGACAGGGTTGAACACTGAAGCTTTCTTT. Translating gives CAWSATGLNTEAFF.

The rearrangement uses TRBV19 and TRBJ2-1, with unresolved D. V was clipped by 7 bases and J by 9 bases, with 10 bases between them. The V gene's germline CDR1 is LNHDA and CDR2 SQIVND (reference sequence). The CDR3 consists of 11 residues. The CDR3: CASMVSGEQFF. CDR3 DNA sequence: TGTGCCAGTATGGTATCCGGTGAGCAGTTCTTC.

V gene TRBV6-1 combines with J gene TRBJ1-1; the D gene is possibly TRBD1 (6 bases). In germline, CDR1 is MNHNS, CDR2 SASEGT. The CDR3 length is 13 residues. The V end was cut by 8 bases, the J end by 6 bases, with 16 bases between. Here the CDR3 reads CASSSGAIAEAFF. DNA for the CDR3: TGTGCCAGCTCCTCAGGGGCGATAGCTGAAGCTTTCTTT.

In this sample, this clone turned up once. V usage is TRBV29-1 and J usage is TRBJ2-2, with a tentative D call TRBD1 (6 bases). The ends were cut back, 3 bases at V and 5 bases at J, with 10 bases in the middle. CDR1 is SQVTM and CDR2 is ANQGSEA in the germline V gene. CDR3 size: 13 residues. The CDR3 sequence is CSVDRGGTGELFF. The CDR3 DNA is TGCAGCGTTGACAGGGGTGGAACCGGGGAGCTGTTTTTT.

V is TRBV10-2 and J is TRBJ1-1; 9 bases are a match to TRBD1. This CDR3 is built from 13 residues. Trimming cost V 7 bases and J 3 bases; bases outside gene matches: 3. Germline CDR1 reads WSHSY; CDR2 reads SAAADI. The CDR3 nucleotides read TGCGCCAGCAACAGGGGGCTTGACACTGAAGCTTTCTTT. Translated, it gives CASNRGLDTEAFF.

J is TRBJ1-2 and V is TRBV9; D gene uncertain. Germline assignment: CDR1 SGDLS and CDR2 YYNGEE. Trimming left V 4 bases short and J 5 bases short, with 18 bases between. The CDR3 loop spans 15 amino acids. CDR3 DNA sequence: TGTGCCAGCAGCTTTCGGGCCTCCGCGGATTATGGCTACACCTTC. The encoded protein is CASSFRASADYGYTF.

The chain combines TRBV18 with TRBJ2-2; the match to TRBD2 covers 8 bases. J gave up 0 bases and V 0 bases, and 3 bases lay outside the gene matches. The CDR3 extends over 17 amino acids. Germline CDR1 and CDR2: KGHSH and LQKENI. The CDR3 here is CASSPPSGNANTGELFF. DNA of the CDR3: TGTGCCAGCTCACCACCTAGCGGGAACGCGAACACCGGGGAGCTGTTTTTT.

V is TRBV29-1 and J is TRBJ1-2; a possible D gene is TRBD1 (5 bases). V was pared by 5 bases and J by 3 bases, with 13 bases between. The CDR3 has 13 residues. The germline V gene has CDR1 SQVTM and CDR2 ANQGSEA. The CDR3 here is CSVIGGGDYGYTF. The CDR3, as DNA: TGCAGCGTTATCGGTGGGGGGGACTATGGCTACACCTTC.

The chain has TRBV5-6 and TRBJ1-2; possible D gene TRBD1, 5 bases. V was cut by 0 bases and J by 2 bases, with 14 bases left in between. Germline assignment: CDR1 SGHDT and CDR2 YYEEEE. This CDR3 contains 16 residues. CDR3 sequence reads: CASSLVGQGPNYGYTF. In DNA, the CDR3 is TGTGCCAGCAGCTTGGTTGGGCAGGGACCCAACTATGGCTACACCTTC.

The chain joins TRBV13 to TRBJ2-7, with D perhaps being TRBD1 or TRBD2 (5 bases each). V was cut by 5 bases and J by 1 base, with 15 bases left in between. The CDR3 extends over 15 amino acids. Germline CDR1 PRHDT, CDR2 FYEKMQ (reference sequence). The CDR3 DNA follows: TGTGCCAGCAGCCTACTTCGGGACGGATCCTACGAGCAGTACTTC. Its protein is CASSLLRDGSYEQYF.

This chain links TRBV7-9 with TRBJ2-1, with TRBD2 identical over 10 bases. From germline, CDR1 is SEHNR and CDR2 FQNEAQ (reference sequence). V lost 5 bases to trimming and J lost 6 bases; unmatched junction nucleotides: 7. This CDR3 region has 15 residues. CDR3 DNA: TGTGCCAGCAGCGCGAGCGGGGGGGGCCCCAATGAGCAGTTCTTC. It specifies CASSASGGGPNEQFF.

In the case of this clone: This CDR3 is also generated by other DNA sequences in the sample. The chain links TRBV14 to TRBJ2-7, with D possibly matching TRBD2 (6 bases). The CDR3 has 14 amino acids. Germline lookup yields CDR1 SGHDN and CDR2 FVKESK. Deletions cut 0 bases from V and 1 base from J, with 7 bases between. DNA for the CDR3: TGTGCCAGCAGCCAAGAAGGAGGGTCCTACGAGCAGTACTTC. This gives the protein CASSQEGGSYEQYF.

The chain recombines TRBV19 with TRBJ1-2; 7 bases align to TRBD1. CDR1 and CDR2 from the germline V gene are LNHDA and SQIVND (reference sequence). The CDR3 is made up of 14 amino acids. With 5 bases clipped from V and 3 bases from J, the junction kept 6 bases outside the gene matches. CDR3 loop: CASSPSGQYYGYTF. The DNA of the CDR3 is TGTGCCAGTAGTCCGTCGGGACAGTACTATGGCTACACCTTC.

The rearrangement joins TRBV19 to TRBJ2-1, with TRBD2 matching 10 bases. CDR3 length equals 15 residues. Germline values: CDR1 LNHDA, CDR2 SQIVND (reference sequence). Trimming cost V 7 bases and J 6 bases; bases outside gene matches: 9. The CDR3 region has the DNA TGTGCCAGTACCCCCGCTAGCGGGGGCGTCAATGAGCAGTTCTTC. Residues: CASTPASGGVNEQFF.